These T cell receptor beta chains were read from a single sample in a study of T cells in Graves' hyperthyroidism and ophthalmopathy. TCRdb called the multiplex PCR reads again in MiXCR, with one record for every CDR3 protein. Of 300,000 to 400,000 distinct CDR3 sequences listed, around 14% are singletons. Sequencing used blood. Receptors originate from a woman younger than 30 with Graves' hyperthyroidism. The CDR3 runs from the conserved cysteine through the conserved F or W. A D gene is named only where the DNA matches it firmly. Clone size is stated in some rows and not others, as once, few, many or a class when expanded.

j_call: TRBJ2-5; v_call: TRBV12-3/TRBV12-4; d_call: -; clone_size: many; cdr3_aa: CASSLSDSQETQYF; cdr3_nt: TGTGCCAGCAGCCTCTCCGACAGCCAAGAGACCCAGTACTTC
j_call: TRBJ1-2; v_call: TRBV7-3; d_call: -; clone_size: -; cdr3_aa: CASSLTSGGAIYGYTF; cdr3_nt: TGTGCCAGCAGCTTGACTAGCGGGGGGGCTATCTATGGCTACACCTTC
j_call: TRBJ2-7; v_call: TRBV16; d_call: TRBD1; clone_size: -; cdr3_aa: CASSHLETGSYEQYF; cdr3_nt: TGTGCCAGCAGCCACTTAGAGACAGGGTCCTACGAGCAGTACTTC
j_call: TRBJ2-5; v_call: TRBV6-2/TRBV6-3; d_call: -; clone_size: many; cdr3_aa: CASRPGLALETQYF; cdr3_nt: TGTGCCAGCAGGCCCGGGCTAGCGCTGGAGACCCAGTACTTC
j_call: TRBJ2-5; v_call: TRBV5-1; d_call: -; clone_size: few; cdr3_aa: CASSGGYGETQYF; cdr3_nt: TGCGCCAGCAGCGGGGGGTACGGTGAGACCCAGTACTTC
j_call: TRBJ2-7; v_call: TRBV20-1; d_call: -; clone_size: many; cdr3_aa: CSAEGPGEHEQYF; cdr3_nt: TGCAGTGCCGAGGGTCCTGGTGAGCACGAGCAGTACTTC
j_call: TRBJ2-1; v_call: TRBV6-6; d_call: -; clone_size: many; cdr3_aa: CASSYWSRNGGNEQFF; cdr3_nt: TGTGCCAGCAGTTACTGGTCTCGGAATGGGGGCAATGAGCAGTTCTTC
j_call: TRBJ2-7; v_call: TRBV6-4; d_call: TRBD2; clone_size: many; cdr3_aa: CASSDREGEQYF; cdr3_nt: TGTGCCAGCAGTGACAGGGAGGGCGAGCAGTACTTC
j_call: TRBJ1-2; v_call: TRBV4-3; d_call: TRBD1; clone_size: -; cdr3_aa: CASSPLTGTEDGYTF; cdr3_nt: TGCGCCAGCAGCCCCCTGACCGGGACAGAAGATGGCTACACCTTC
j_call: TRBJ1-1; v_call: TRBV6-1; d_call: -; clone_size: many; cdr3_aa: CASSYASLNTEAFF; cdr3_nt: TGTGCCAGCAGTTACGCCTCACTGAACACTGAAGCTTTCTTT
j_call: TRBJ2-1; v_call: TRBV24-1; d_call: -; clone_size: few; cdr3_aa: CATSDLVTPSNEQFF; cdr3_nt: TGTGCCACCAGTGATCTAGTGACGCCTTCCAATGAGCAGTTCTTC
j_call: TRBJ2-3; v_call: TRBV4-3; d_call: -; clone_size: many; cdr3_aa: CASSQAPGLAADTQYF; cdr3_nt: TGCGCCAGCAGCCAAGCACCGGGACTGGCTGCAGATACGCAGTATTTT
j_call: TRBJ2-3; v_call: TRBV28; d_call: -; clone_size: many; cdr3_aa: CASSLRQVADTQYF; cdr3_nt: TGTGCCAGCAGTTTACGGCAGGTGGCAGATACGCAGTATTTT
j_call: TRBJ1-3; v_call: TRBV3-1; d_call: -; clone_size: many; cdr3_aa: CASSQNTAETSGNTIYF; cdr3_nt: TGTGCCAGCAGCCAAAACACAGCGGAGACCTCTGGAAACACCATATATTTT
j_call: TRBJ2-1; v_call: TRBV11-2; d_call: -; clone_size: -; cdr3_aa: CASSIRYNEQFF; cdr3_nt: TGTGCCAGCAGCATACGCTACAATGAGCAGTTCTTC
j_call: TRBJ2-7; v_call: TRBV11-2; d_call: -; clone_size: many; cdr3_aa: CASSLSGFYYEQYF; cdr3_nt: TGTGCCAGCAGCTTGTCGGGGTTTTACTACGAGCAGTACTTC
j_call: TRBJ2-2; v_call: TRBV30; d_call: TRBD2; clone_size: -; cdr3_aa: CAWSSRSLAGVAGELFF; cdr3_nt: TGTGCCTGGAGTTCGCGGAGTCTAGCGGGAGTAGCCGGGGAGCTGTTTTTT
j_call: TRBJ2-7; v_call: TRBV2; d_call: TRBD1; clone_size: many; cdr3_aa: CASSATGTDYEQYF; cdr3_nt: TGTGCCAGCAGTGCGACAGGGACAGACTACGAGCAGTACTTC
j_call: TRBJ2-1; v_call: TRBV18; d_call: TRBD1; clone_size: many; cdr3_aa: CASSLQRDSYNEQFF; cdr3_nt: TGTGCCAGCTCACTCCAAAGGGACAGCTACAATGAGCAGTTCTTC
j_call: TRBJ1-2; v_call: TRBV18; d_call: -; clone_size: -; cdr3_aa: CASSPLGAATGRANYGYTF; cdr3_nt: TGTGCCAGCTCACCACTCGGAGCAGCAACAGGGAGGGCTAACTATGGCTACACCTTC
j_call: TRBJ2-3; v_call: TRBV9; d_call: TRBD1; clone_size: many; cdr3_aa: CASSARQGPSTDTQYF; cdr3_nt: TGTGCCAGCAGCGCTCGACAGGGCCCTAGCACAGATACGCAGTATTTT
j_call: TRBJ1-3; v_call: TRBV6-1; d_call: -; clone_size: -; cdr3_aa: CASRADAASGNTIYF; cdr3_nt: TGTGCCAGCCGCGCTGACGCGGCCTCCGGAAACACCATATATTTT
j_call: TRBJ2-3; v_call: TRBV18; d_call: -; clone_size: many; cdr3_aa: CASSPGLADTQYF; cdr3_nt: TGTGCCAGCTCACCAGGGCTGGCAGATACGCAGTATTTT
j_call: TRBJ2-1; v_call: TRBV2; d_call: -; clone_size: few; cdr3_aa: CASKGGTSSDNEQFF; cdr3_nt: TGTGCCAGCAAGGGGGGCACGAGTAGTGACAATGAGCAGTTCTTC
j_call: TRBJ2-2; v_call: TRBV4-1; d_call: TRBD2; clone_size: few; cdr3_aa: CASSQDAWRGDTGELFF; cdr3_nt: TGCGCCAGCAGCCAAGATGCGTGGCGGGGGGACACCGGGGAGCTGTTTTTT
j_call: TRBJ2-2; v_call: TRBV5-1; d_call: TRBD2; clone_size: few; cdr3_aa: CASSLTSTSGGVNTGELFF; cdr3_nt: TGCGCCAGCAGCTTAACCTCGACTAGCGGGGGGGTGAACACCGGGGAGCTGTTTTTT